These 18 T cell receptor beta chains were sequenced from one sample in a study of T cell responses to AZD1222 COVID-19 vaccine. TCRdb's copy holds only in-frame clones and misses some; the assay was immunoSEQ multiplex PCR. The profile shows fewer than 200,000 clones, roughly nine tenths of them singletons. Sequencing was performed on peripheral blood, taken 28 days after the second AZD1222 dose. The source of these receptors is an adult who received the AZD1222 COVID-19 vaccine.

The CDR3 DNA sequence: TGTGCCAGTAGGAGAGATACAGGGGGCAGGGGAGATACGCAGTATTTT. Translated, it gives CASRRDTGGRGDTQYF. The V call is TRBV19, the J call TRBJ2-3; 9 bases are a match to TRBD1. The ends lost 6 bases at V and 5 bases at J; junction bases unmatched: 12. CDR3 length equals 16 residues. The germline CDR1 and CDR2 sequences are LNHDA and SQIVND (reference sequence). Full variable domain (outside the CDR3, taken from reference TRBV19 and TRBJ2-3): DGGITQSPKYLFRKEGQNVTLSCEQNLNHDAMYWYRQDPGQGLRLIYYSQIVNDFQKGDIAEGYSVSREKKESFPLTVTSAQKNPTAFYLCASRRDTGGRGDTQYFGPGTRLTVL.

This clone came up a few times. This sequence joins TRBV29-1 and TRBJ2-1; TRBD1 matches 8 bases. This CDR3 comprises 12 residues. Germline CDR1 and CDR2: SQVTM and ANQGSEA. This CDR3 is CSSTGDYNEQFF. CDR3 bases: TGCAGTTCGACAGGGGACTACAATGAGCAGTTCTTC.

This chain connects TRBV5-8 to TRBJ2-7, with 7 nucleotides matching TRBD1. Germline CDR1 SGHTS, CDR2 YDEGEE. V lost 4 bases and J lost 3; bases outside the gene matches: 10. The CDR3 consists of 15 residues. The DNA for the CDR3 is TGTGCCAGCAGCCCGTGGACAGGTGCAAGCTACGAGCAGTACTTC. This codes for CASSPWTGASYEQYF.

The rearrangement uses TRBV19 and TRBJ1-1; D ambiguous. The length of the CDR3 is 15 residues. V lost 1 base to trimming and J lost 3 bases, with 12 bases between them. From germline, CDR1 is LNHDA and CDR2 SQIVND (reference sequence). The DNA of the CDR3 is TGTGCCAGTAGTATAGGTGCGTACGGGGACACTGAAGCTTTCTTT. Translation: CASSIGAYGDTEAFF.

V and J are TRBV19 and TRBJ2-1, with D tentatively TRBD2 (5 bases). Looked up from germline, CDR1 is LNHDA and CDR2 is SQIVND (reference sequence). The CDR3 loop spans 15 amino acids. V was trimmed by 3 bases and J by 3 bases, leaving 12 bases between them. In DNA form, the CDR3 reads TGTGCCAGTAGTATCGGGGTTGGAAACTACAATGAGCAGTTCTTC. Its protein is CASSIGVGNYNEQFF.

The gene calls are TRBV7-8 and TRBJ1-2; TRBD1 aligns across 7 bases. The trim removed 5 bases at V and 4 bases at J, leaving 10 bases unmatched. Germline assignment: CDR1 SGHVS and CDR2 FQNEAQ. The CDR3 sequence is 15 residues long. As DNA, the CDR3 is TGTGCCAGCAGCCCGAGACAGGGCCCGCTCTATGGCTACACCTTC. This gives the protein CASSPRQGPLYGYTF.

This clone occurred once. The CDR3 nucleotides read TGTGCCAGCAGCCCACGGGGGGTAGGGGGCACTGAAGCTTTCTTT. Its translation is CASSPRGVGGTEAFF. V is TRBV14 and J is TRBJ1-1, with D perhaps TRBD1 (6 bases). With 4 bases removed from V and 4 bases from J, the gap between germline ends came to 16 bases. This CDR3 is built from 15 residues. Germline CDR1 SGHDN, CDR2 FVKESK. The full variable domain, completed using reference TRBV14 and TRBJ1-1, is EAGVTQFPSHSVIEKGQTVTLRCDPISGHDNLYWYRRVMGKEIKFLLHFVKESKQDESGMPNNRFLAERTGGTYSTLKVQPAELEDSGVYFCASSPRGVGGTEAFFGQGTRLTVV.

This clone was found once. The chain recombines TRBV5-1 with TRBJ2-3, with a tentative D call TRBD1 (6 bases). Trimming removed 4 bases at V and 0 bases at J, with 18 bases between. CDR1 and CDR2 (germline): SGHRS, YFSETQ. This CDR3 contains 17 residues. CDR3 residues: CASSDPTFGGSTDTQYF. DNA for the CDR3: TGCGCCAGCAGCGACCCCACTTTTGGGGGCAGCACAGATACGCAGTATTTT.

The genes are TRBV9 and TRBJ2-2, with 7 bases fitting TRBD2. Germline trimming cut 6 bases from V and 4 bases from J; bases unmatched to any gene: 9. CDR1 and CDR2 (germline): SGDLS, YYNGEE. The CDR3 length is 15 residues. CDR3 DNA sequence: TGTGCCAGCACCTGGGGAGGGTCGGGCACCGGGGAGCTGTTTTTT. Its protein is CASTWGGSGTGELFF.

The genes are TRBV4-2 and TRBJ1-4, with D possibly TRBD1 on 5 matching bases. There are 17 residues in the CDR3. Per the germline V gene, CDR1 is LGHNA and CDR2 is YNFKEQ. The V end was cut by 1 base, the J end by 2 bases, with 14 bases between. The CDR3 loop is CASSQVRAGTTNEKLFF. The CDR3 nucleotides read TGTGCCAGCAGCCAAGTAAGGGCGGGGACCACTAATGAAAAACTGTTTTTT.

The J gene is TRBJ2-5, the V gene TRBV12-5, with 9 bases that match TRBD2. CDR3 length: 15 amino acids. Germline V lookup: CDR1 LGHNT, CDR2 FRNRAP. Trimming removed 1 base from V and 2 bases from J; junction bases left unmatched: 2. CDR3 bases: TGTGCTAGTGGTTTGGGGACTAGCGTGCAAGAGACCCAGTACTTC. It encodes CASGLGTSVQETQYF. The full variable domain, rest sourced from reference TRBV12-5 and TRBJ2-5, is DARVTQTPRHKVTEMGQEVTMRCQPILGHNTVFWYRQTMMQGLELLAYFRNRAPLDDSGMPKDRFSAEMPDATLATLKIQPSEPRDSAVYFCASGLGTSVQETQYFGPGTRLLVL.

The CDR3 reads CASSQRLAGGRAQYF. For the CDR3, the DNA is TGTGCCAGCAGCCAAAGGCTAGCGGGGGGGCGGGCCCAGTACTTC. This sequence joins TRBV3-1 (or the pseudogene TRBV3-2) and TRBJ2-5; 12 bases are a match to TRBD2. The germline V gene encodes CDR1 LGHDT and CDR2 YNNKEL (reference sequence). The ends lost 2 bases at V and 9 bases at J; junction bases unmatched: 7. The CDR3 has 15 residues.

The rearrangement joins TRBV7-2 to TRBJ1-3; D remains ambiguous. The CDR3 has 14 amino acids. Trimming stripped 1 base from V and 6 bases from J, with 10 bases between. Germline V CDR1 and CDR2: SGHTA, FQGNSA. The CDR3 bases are TGTGCCAGCAGCTTAGGAGGTGGCAAAAACACCATATATTTT. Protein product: CASSLGGGKNTIYF.

The CDR3: CASSHAQGRTFYEQYF. The DNA for the CDR3 is TGTGCCAGCAGCCATGCTCAGGGGAGGACATTCTACGAGCAGTACTTC. This chain joins TRBV14 and TRBJ2-7; D is possibly TRBD1 or TRBD2 (6 bases each). Trimming took 3 bases from V and 3 from J, leaving 18 bases between them. The germline CDR1 and CDR2 sequences are SGHDN and FVKESK. The CDR3 has 16 amino acids.

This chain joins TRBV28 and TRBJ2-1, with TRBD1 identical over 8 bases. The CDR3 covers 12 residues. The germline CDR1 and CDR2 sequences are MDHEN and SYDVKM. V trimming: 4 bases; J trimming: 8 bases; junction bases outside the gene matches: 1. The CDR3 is CASSSTGDEQFF. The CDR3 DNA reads TGTGCCAGCAGTTCGACAGGGGATGAGCAGTTCTTC.

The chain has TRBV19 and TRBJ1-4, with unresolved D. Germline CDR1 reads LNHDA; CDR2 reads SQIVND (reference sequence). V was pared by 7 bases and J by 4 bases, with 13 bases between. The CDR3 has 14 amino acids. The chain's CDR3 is CASMGRTLNEKLFF. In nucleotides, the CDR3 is TGTGCCAGTATGGGAAGGACTCTTAATGAAAAACTGTTTTTT.

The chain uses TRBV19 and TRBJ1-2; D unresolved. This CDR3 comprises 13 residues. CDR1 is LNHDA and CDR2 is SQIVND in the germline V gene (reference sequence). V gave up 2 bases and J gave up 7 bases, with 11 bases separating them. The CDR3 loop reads CASSIPAGFGYTF. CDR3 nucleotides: TGTGCCAGTAGTATACCCGCGGGTTTTGGCTACACCTTC.

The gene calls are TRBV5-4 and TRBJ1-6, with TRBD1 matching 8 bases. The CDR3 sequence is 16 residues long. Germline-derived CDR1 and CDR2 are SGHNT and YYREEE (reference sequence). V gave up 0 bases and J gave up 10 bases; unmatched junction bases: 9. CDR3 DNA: TGTGCCAGCAGCTTGGATCTTTGGACAGGGAGCTCACCCCTCCACTTT. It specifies CASSLDLWTGSSPLHF. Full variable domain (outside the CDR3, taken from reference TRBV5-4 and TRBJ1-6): ETGVTQSPTHLIKTRGQQVTLRCSSQSGHNTVSWYQQALGQGPQFIFQYYREEENGRGNFPPRFSGLQFPNYSSELNVNALELDDSALYLCASSLDLWTGSSPLHFGNGTRLTVT.